This is a list of T cell receptor beta chains from one sample in a study of cytomegalovirus exposure and HLA in healthy donors. Profiling relied on immunoSEQ multiplex PCR, and the TCRdb table lists in-frame clones only, not all of them. The sample has roughly 250,000 clones; 75% to 85% are singletons. The sample taken for sequencing was PBMCs. The receptors were sampled from a girl aged 2 to 9 in good health and CMV-seronegative. CDR3s include the opening cysteine and the closing phenylalanine or tryptophan. The order of the fields is V gene, CDR3 protein.

>TRBV7-2
CASSYVGGDYGYTF
>TRBV7-9
CASSSQRTSTDTQYF
>TRBV6-1
CASSYGQPEAFF
>TRBV5-6
CASSWRGPSYEQYF
>TRBV5-1
CASSLTTGRREKLFF
>TRBV5-5
CASRRTGGLNSPLHF
>TRBV13
CASSIIAGTDTQYF
>TRBV6-1
CASSVEGQGLYEQYF
>TRBV15
CATSPGQGGNQPQHF
>TRBV27
CASSLRAPKNIQYF
>TRBV5-1
CASSPRGGRETQYF
>TRBV28
CASSSGQGYEQYF
>TRBV19
CASNRGGTDTQYF
>TRBV5-1
CASSLLRDSYNEQFF
>TRBV9
CASSVGTGWMNTEAFF
>TRBV29-1
CSVETSNYGYTF
>TRBV7-8
CASSLDSNYNEQFF
>TRBV13
CASSGDPQGAGSTDTQYF
>TRBV2
CASSPTGSNQPQHF
>TRBV5-1
CASSPVSGVHQPQHF
>TRBV14
CASSLNYEQYF
>TRBV19
CASRPDRGGYGYTF
>TRBV5-6
CASSSERTGGEKLFF